Sequencing of this TCR beta chain was carried out in a study of blood T cell repertoires in COVID-19. Study background: PBMCs, B-cell-depleted T cells, or T cells were the source of the cDNA or gDNA that made up the material.

V lost 8 bases and J 6 bases, leaving 11 bases between the germline ends. The CDR3 is 12 amino acids. Per germline, CDR1 MNHEY and CDR2 SVGAGI. Participant ages covered 18 to 89 years across 20 to 30 US areas. Original methodology: Nucleated cell counts were estimated from reference gene primer amplification. Measured with immunoSEQ multiplex PCR; TCRdb has only the in-frame clones, and not every one. The V and J calls and the clone size are those of that table, but D and trimming were determined from the DNA. This table has about 280,000 clones, 85% to 90% appearing once. The gene calls are TRBV6-5 and TRBJ2-1, with D tentatively TRBD2 (6 bases). The TCR sequence derives from a woman aged 18-29 years with acute COVID-19. Sequencing was done on a sample of PBMCs or T cells enriched from blood (not recorded which). Here the CDR3 reads CASRAGPNEQFF. Written as DNA, the CDR3 is TGTGCCAGCCGGGCGGGACCCAATGAGCAGTTCTTC.